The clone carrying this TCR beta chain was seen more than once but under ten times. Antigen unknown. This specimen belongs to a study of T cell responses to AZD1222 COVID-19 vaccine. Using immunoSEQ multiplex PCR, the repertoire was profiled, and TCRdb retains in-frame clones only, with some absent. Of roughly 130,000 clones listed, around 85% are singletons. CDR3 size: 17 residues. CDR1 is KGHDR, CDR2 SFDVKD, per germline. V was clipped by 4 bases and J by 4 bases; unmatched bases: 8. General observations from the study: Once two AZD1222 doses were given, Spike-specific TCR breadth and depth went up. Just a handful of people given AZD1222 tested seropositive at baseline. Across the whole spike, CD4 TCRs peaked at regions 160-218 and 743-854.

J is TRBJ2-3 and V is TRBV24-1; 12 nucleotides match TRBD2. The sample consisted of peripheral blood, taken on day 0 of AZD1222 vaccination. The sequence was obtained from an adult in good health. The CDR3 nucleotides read TGTGCCACCAGTGACCTAGGACTAGCGGGAAACCCAGATACGCAGTATTTT. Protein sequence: CATSDLGLAGNPDTQYF.